Listed below are T cell receptor beta chains from one sample, sequenced in a study of T cells after yellow fever vaccination. TCRdb called the 5' RACE reads again in MiXCR, with one record for every CDR3 protein. Of some 300,000 distinct CDR3 sequences in the sample, roughly 8.6% were seen once. The material was PBMCs, obtained more than 35 days after the first yellow fever vaccination. The receptors come from a young man who received the YFV17D yellow fever vaccine. CDR3s include the opening cysteine and the closing phenylalanine or tryptophan. The order of the fields is V gene, CDR3 length, D gene, J gene, clone size, CDR3 DNA, CDR3 protein. D genes are given only for firm matches. Rows give clone size only sometimes, using once, few, many, or a class for an expanded clone.

TRBV5-1,16,TRBD1,TRBJ1-1,.,TGCGCCAGCAGCTCCGTCCCAGGGGGCCCGAACACTGAAGCTTTCTTT,CASSSVPGGPNTEAFF
TRBV20-1,14,.,TRBJ1-2,few,TGCAGTGCTAGAGATCTAAAAGGGGTCGATGGCTACACCTTC,CSARDLKGVDGYTF
TRBV5-1,16,TRBD2,TRBJ2-3,many,TGCGCCAGCAGCGGACAAGCGGGGGGGCCAATAGATACGCAGTATTTT,CASSGQAGGPIDTQYF
TRBV7-8,16,TRBD1,TRBJ1-6,few,TGTGCCAGCAGCTTAACTTATGGGACAGGGGGTTCACCCCTCCACTTT,CASSLTYGTGGSPLHF
TRBV24-1,15,TRBD1,TRBJ2-5,few,TGTGCCACCAGTGCGTTAGGGACAGGAGGGGAGACCCAGTACTTC,CATSALGTGGETQYF
TRBV11-2,16,TRBD2,TRBJ2-2,.,TGTGCCAGCAGCTCCAGGACTAGCAGGGCCACCGGGGAGCTGTTTTTT,CASSSRTSRATGELFF
TRBV20-1,15,.,TRBJ1-5,few,TGCAGTGCTCCTCGACAGGCCGGGGGCAATCAGCCCCAGCATTTT,CSAPRQAGGNQPQHF
TRBV9,15,TRBD1,TRBJ1-2,few,TGTGCCAGCAGCGAGCGACAGGGGGCTGCATATGGCTACACCTTC,CASSERQGAAYGYTF
TRBV15,15,.,TRBJ1-1,few,TGTGCCACCAGCAGAGATTTTGCGGGATCCACTGAAGCTTTCTTT,CATSRDFAGSTEAFF
TRBV20-1,15,TRBD1,TRBJ1-1,few,TGCAGTGCTAGCGTAGCGGGACAGGGGAACACTGAAGCTTTCTTT,CSASVAGQGNTEAFF
TRBV6-2/TRBV6-3,16,.,TRBJ1-6,few,TGTGCCAGCAGTTACTCGACGGCCAGGGCTAATTCACCCCTCCACTTT,CASSYSTARANSPLHF
TRBV7-8,15,TRBD2,TRBJ2-1,few,TGTGCCAGCAAAAAAGCGGGGGATTCCTACAATGAGCAGTTCTTC,CASKKAGDSYNEQFF
TRBV15,14,TRBD1,TRBJ1-5,.,TGTGCCACCAGCGTCCGGACAGGGCAAAGGGCCCAGCATTTT,CATSVRTGQRAQHF
TRBV11-1,18,TRBD1,TRBJ2-5,.,TGTGCCAGCAGCTTAAAGGGCCCCGGGACAGGGGGAGAGGAGACCCAGTACTTC,CASSLKGPGTGGEETQYF
TRBV7-2,15,.,TRBJ1-6,.,TGTGCCAGCAGCATAGCGGACGGTGTGGGGTCACCCCTCCACTTT,CASSIADGVGSPLHF
TRBV3-1,15,TRBD2,TRBJ2-2,many,TGTGCCAGCAGGATGCTAGCGGGGGCTCGTGTGGAGCTGTTTTTT,CASRMLAGARVELFF
TRBV12-3/TRBV12-4,15,.,TRBJ2-7,few,TGTGCCAGCAGTTCCCTAGGTGCGGGATCCTACGAGCAGTACTTC,CASSSLGAGSYEQYF